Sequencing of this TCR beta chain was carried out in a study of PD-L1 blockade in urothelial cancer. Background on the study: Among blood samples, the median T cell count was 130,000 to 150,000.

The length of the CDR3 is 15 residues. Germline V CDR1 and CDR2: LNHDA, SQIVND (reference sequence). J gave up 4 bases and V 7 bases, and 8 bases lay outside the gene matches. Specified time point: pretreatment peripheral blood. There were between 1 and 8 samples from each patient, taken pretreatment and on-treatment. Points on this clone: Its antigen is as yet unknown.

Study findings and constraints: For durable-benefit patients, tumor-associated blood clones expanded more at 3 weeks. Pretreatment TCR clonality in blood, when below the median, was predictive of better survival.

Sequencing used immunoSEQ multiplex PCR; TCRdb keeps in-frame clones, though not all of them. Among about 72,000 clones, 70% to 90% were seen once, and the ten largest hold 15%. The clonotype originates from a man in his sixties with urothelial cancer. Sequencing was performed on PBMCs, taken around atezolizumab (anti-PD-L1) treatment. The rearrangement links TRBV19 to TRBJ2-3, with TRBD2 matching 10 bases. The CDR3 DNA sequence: TGTGCCAGTATTGATAGCGGGGGGATGGCAGATACGCAGTATTTT. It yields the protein CASIDSGGMADTQYF.